The rows below give T cell receptor beta chains drawn from one sample of a study of immune cell composition in non-small cell lung cancer. Measured with immunoSEQ multiplex PCR; TCRdb has only the in-frame clones, and not every one. The sample contains roughly 4,700 clones, about 80% of which appear only once. Input material: lung tumor tissue. The receptors here all came from a human donor with non-small cell lung cancer. The CDR3 runs from the conserved cysteine through the conserved F or W. The D gene is left open where the match is weak. Expanded clones get a size class; other rows say once, few or many, or leave the size out.

TRBV27	TRBJ2-2	-	TRBD1	CASSPGTGDPRGNTGELFF	TGTGCCAGCAGTCCCGGGACAGGGGACCCCAGGGGGAACACCGGGGAGCTGTTTTTT
TRBV7-2	TRBJ2-5	-	-	CASSLVQGPETQYF	TGTGCCAGCAGCTTAGTCCAGGGGCCGGAGACCCAGTACTTC
TRBV6-6	TRBJ1-5	-	-	CASSYREGPQHF	TGTGCCAGCAGTTACCGCGAGGGGCCCCAGCATTTT
TRBV5-1	TRBJ1-5	once	-	CASSLAPTGGGNQPQHF	TGCGCCAGCAGCTTGGCCCCGACAGGTGGGGGCAATCAGCCCCAGCATTTT
TRBV7-3	TRBJ2-7	-	-	CASSPGIGYEQYF	TGTGCCAGCAGCCCCGGGATTGGCTACGAGCAGTACTTC
TRBV2	TRBJ2-5	few	-	CASSEARGQETQYF	TGTGCCAGCAGTGAAGCGCGGGGACAAGAGACCCAGTACTTC
TRBV14	TRBJ2-7	-	-	CASSQDPAGWGEQYF	TGTGCCAGCAGCCAAGACCCAGCGGGCTGGGGCGAGCAGTACTTC
TRBV4-3	TRBJ1-1	-	-	CASSQQFLTEAFF	TGCGCCAGCAGCCAACAGTTCCTCACTGAAGCTTTCTTT
TRBV4-3	TRBJ2-3	-	TRBD2	CASSQEAGGIDTQYF	TGCGCCAGCAGCCAAGAGGCGGGAGGAATAGATACGCAGTATTTT
TRBV18	TRBJ1-2	few	-	CASALSGTNYGYTF	TGTGCCAGCGCCCTATCAGGGACTAACTATGGCTACACCTTC
TRBV19	TRBJ2-7	once	TRBD1	CASSHDRAYEQYF	TGTGCCAGTAGCCACGACAGGGCCTACGAGCAGTACTTC
TRBV28	TRBJ2-1	-	-	CASSPPGNEQFF	TGTGCCAGCAGTCCCCCCGGGAATGAGCAGTTCTTC
TRBV4-2	TRBJ2-5	-	TRBD2	CASSQVRSGRATGQETQYF	TGTGCCAGCAGCCAAGTACGGAGCGGGAGGGCCACCGGGCAAGAGACCCAGTACTTC
TRBV30	TRBJ1-3	-	-	CAWCQGRGSSGNTIYF	TGTGCCTGGTGCCAAGGTCGGGGGAGCTCTGGAAACACCATATATTTT
TRBV10-1	TRBJ1-2	-	TRBD1	CASRKSRDRFNYGYTF	TGCGCCAGCAGGAAATCCCGGGACAGATTTAACTATGGCTACACCTTC
TRBV11-3	TRBJ2-3	-	TRBD1	CASSFGQGTDTQYF	TGTGCCAGCAGCTTCGGACAGGGGACAGATACGCAGTATTTT
TRBV6-1	TRBJ1-1	-	TRBD1	CASSENRSGGNEAFF	TGTGCCAGCAGCGAAAATAGATCAGGGGGGAATGAAGCTTTCTTT
TRBV9	TRBJ2-7	-	TRBD2	CASKVGIREGYF	TGTGCCAGCAAAGTAGGGATCCGGGAGGGGTACTTC
TRBV5-1	TRBJ2-2	-	TRBD1	CASSSKPTGGHTGELFF	TGCGCCAGCAGCTCTAAACCGACAGGGGGTCACACCGGGGAGCTGTTTTTT
TRBV28	TRBJ2-7	-	-	CASSFTKLLPYEQYF	TGTGCCAGCAGTTTCACGAAACTTCTACCCTACGAGCAGTACTTC
TRBV9	TRBJ2-3	-	TRBD2	CASSTTKPGGGVSDTQYF	TGTGCCAGCAGCACAACAAAGCCGGGCGGGGGGGTGTCAGATACGCAGTATTTT
TRBV27	TRBJ1-5	-	TRBD1	CASSPRGTGRDQPQHF	TGTGCCAGCAGCCCTCGCGGGACAGGCAGAGATCAGCCCCAGCATTTT
TRBV6-1	TRBJ1-2	once	-	CASNTQNYGYTF	TGTGCCAGCAACACACAGAACTATGGCTACACCTTC
TRBV5-1	TRBJ2-5	-	-	CASSLEGLDGETQYF	TGCGCCAGCAGCTTGGAGGGGCTAGATGGCGAGACCCAGTACTTC
TRBV30	TRBJ1-1	-	-	CACSRGVGTEAFF	TGTGCCTGTTCCAGGGGAGTGGGCACTGAAGCTTTCTTT
TRBV7-9	TRBJ2-2	-	TRBD2	CASSLTPGGANTGELFF	TGTGCCAGCAGCTTAACCCCGGGGGGGGCGAACACCGGGGAGCTGTTTTTT
TRBV6-5	TRBJ2-7	-	TRBD1	CASSNGPGQGIKYF	TGTGCCAGCTCAAACGGGCCGGGACAGGGGATTAAGTACTTC
TRBV29-1	TRBJ2-1	-	TRBD1	CSVERAGGRDNEQFF	TGCAGCGTTGAAAGGGCAGGGGGCCGGGACAATGAGCAGTTCTTC
TRBV2	TRBJ1-1	-	-	CASSEVPQIGGEAFF	TGTGCCAGCAGTGAAGTCCCGCAGATAGGGGGTGAAGCTTTCTTT
TRBV7-2	TRBJ2-1	-	TRBD1	CASSHSDRYNEQFF	TGTGCCAGCAGCCACTCGGACAGGTACAATGAGCAGTTCTTC
TRBV5-1	TRBJ1-2	-	-	CASSLEGRINGYTF	TGCGCCAGCAGCTTGGAGGGGCGCATTAATGGCTACACCTTC
TRBV11-2	TRBJ2-5	-	-	CASSLAPRSPIGQETQYF	TGTGCCAGCAGCTTAGCCCCCCGGAGCCCGATAGGTCAAGAGACCCAGTACTTC
TRBV5-4	TRBJ1-1	-	TRBD1	CASTIRTGANTEAFF	TGTGCCAGCACCATCCGGACAGGGGCGAACACTGAAGCTTTCTTT
TRBV14	TRBJ2-1	-	-	CASSPLARRNEQFF	TGTGCCAGCAGCCCTCTAGCGAGAAGAAATGAGCAGTTCTTC
TRBV10-3	TRBJ2-7	-	-	CAISELGRDSYEQYF	TGTGCCATCAGTGAGTTGGGCAGGGACTCCTACGAGCAGTACTTC
TRBV7-8	TRBJ2-3	-	TRBD2	CASSISGGITDTQYF	TGTGCCAGCAGCATAAGCGGGGGAATCACAGATACGCAGTATTTT
TRBV15	TRBJ2-1	-	TRBD2	CATSRDLAGDNEQFF	TGTGCCACCAGCAGAGACCTAGCGGGAGACAATGAGCAGTTCTTC
TRBV28	TRBJ1-1	-	TRBD1	CASSPHRGRLSAEAFF	TGTGCCAGCAGTCCACACAGGGGGCGATTGTCGGCTGAAGCTTTCTTT
TRBV5-4	TRBJ2-5	-	-	CASSLGGARGLEQYF	TGTGCCAGCAGCTTGGGGGGGGCTAGGGGGCTTGAGCAGTACTTC
TRBV28	TRBJ2-3	-	-	CASSFSGRGVASTDTQYF	TGTGCCAGCAGTTTTTCGGGCAGGGGGGTGGCGAGCACAGATACGCAGTATTTT
TRBV5-6	TRBJ2-7	-	TRBD2	CASRIAGAYEQYF	TGTGCCAGCAGGATAGCGGGGGCCTACGAGCAGTACTTC
TRBV5-4	TRBJ2-7	-	TRBD2	CASSPGGTYYEQYF	TGTGCCAGCAGCCCGGGGGGGACATACTACGAGCAGTACTTC
TRBV19	TRBJ1-5	-	-	CASSRAGESNQPQHF	TGTGCCAGTAGTAGGGCAGGGGAGAGCAATCAGCCCCAGCATTTT
TRBV11-1	TRBJ1-1	-	TRBD1	CASSSWTGATEAFF	TGTGCCAGCAGCTCCTGGACAGGGGCCACTGAAGCTTTCTTT
TRBV6-1	TRBJ1-6	-	TRBD1	CASSELGQGSPLHF	TGTGCCAGCAGTGAATTGGGACAGGGGTCGCCCCTCCACTTT
TRBV7-6	TRBJ2-2	-	TRBD1	CASSPGQGFPVGELFF	TGTGCCAGCAGCCCAGGACAGGGTTTCCCCGTCGGGGAGCTGTTTTTT
TRBV19	TRBJ2-2	once	-	CASSRGLADTGELFF	TGTGCCAGTAGTAGGGGACTCGCGGACACCGGGGAGCTGTTTTTT
TRBV30	TRBJ1-3	-	-	CGSRDSGNTIYF	TGTGGAAGCAGGGATTCTGGAAACACCATATATTTT
TRBV7-9	TRBJ2-7	-	TRBD2	CASSLKTAGGHEQYF	TGTGCCAGCAGCTTAAAAACGGCGGGAGGCCACGAGCAGTACTTC
TRBV18	TRBJ2-3	once	TRBD2	CASSPRTSGDTQYF	TGTGCCAGCTCACCACGGACTAGCGGAGATACGCAGTATTTT
TRBV2	TRBJ2-3	medium-sized	TRBD2	CASGPTSGNTDTQYF	TGTGCCAGCGGACCGACTAGCGGGAACACAGATACGCAGTATTTT
TRBV11-3	TRBJ2-3	-	-	CASSLRGGSDTQYF	TGTGCCAGCAGCTTAAGAGGCGGCTCAGATACGCAGTATTTT
TRBV7-9	TRBJ1-3	few	TRBD1	CASSAGTVSGNTIYF	TGTGCCAGCAGCGCAGGGACAGTCTCTGGAAACACCATATATTTT
TRBV11-2	TRBJ2-5	-	-	CATRVSDRTQETQYF	TGTGCCACCCGTGTCTCAGACAGGACCCAAGAGACCCAGTACTTC
TRBV7-9	TRBJ1-4	-	-	CASSQAGYGEKLFF	TGTGCCAGCAGCCAGGCGGGGTATGGAGAAAAACTGTTTTTT
TRBV5-4	TRBJ1-1	-	-	CASSLSVVKNTEAFF	TGTGCCAGCAGCTTATCAGTCGTTAAGAACACTGAAGCTTTCTTT
TRBV10-3	TRBJ1-1	few	TRBD1	CAINDRRLQGGNTEAFF	TGTGCCATCAACGATCGGCGCCTGCAGGGGGGGAACACTGAAGCTTTCTTT
TRBV30	TRBJ1-4	-	TRBD1	CAYRGGNEKLFF	TGTGCCTACAGGGGAGGTAATGAAAAACTGTTTTTT
TRBV21-1	TRBJ2-5	-	-	CASSKEGQGGQYF	TGTGCCAGCAGCAAGGAGGGACAGGGGGGCCAGTACTTC